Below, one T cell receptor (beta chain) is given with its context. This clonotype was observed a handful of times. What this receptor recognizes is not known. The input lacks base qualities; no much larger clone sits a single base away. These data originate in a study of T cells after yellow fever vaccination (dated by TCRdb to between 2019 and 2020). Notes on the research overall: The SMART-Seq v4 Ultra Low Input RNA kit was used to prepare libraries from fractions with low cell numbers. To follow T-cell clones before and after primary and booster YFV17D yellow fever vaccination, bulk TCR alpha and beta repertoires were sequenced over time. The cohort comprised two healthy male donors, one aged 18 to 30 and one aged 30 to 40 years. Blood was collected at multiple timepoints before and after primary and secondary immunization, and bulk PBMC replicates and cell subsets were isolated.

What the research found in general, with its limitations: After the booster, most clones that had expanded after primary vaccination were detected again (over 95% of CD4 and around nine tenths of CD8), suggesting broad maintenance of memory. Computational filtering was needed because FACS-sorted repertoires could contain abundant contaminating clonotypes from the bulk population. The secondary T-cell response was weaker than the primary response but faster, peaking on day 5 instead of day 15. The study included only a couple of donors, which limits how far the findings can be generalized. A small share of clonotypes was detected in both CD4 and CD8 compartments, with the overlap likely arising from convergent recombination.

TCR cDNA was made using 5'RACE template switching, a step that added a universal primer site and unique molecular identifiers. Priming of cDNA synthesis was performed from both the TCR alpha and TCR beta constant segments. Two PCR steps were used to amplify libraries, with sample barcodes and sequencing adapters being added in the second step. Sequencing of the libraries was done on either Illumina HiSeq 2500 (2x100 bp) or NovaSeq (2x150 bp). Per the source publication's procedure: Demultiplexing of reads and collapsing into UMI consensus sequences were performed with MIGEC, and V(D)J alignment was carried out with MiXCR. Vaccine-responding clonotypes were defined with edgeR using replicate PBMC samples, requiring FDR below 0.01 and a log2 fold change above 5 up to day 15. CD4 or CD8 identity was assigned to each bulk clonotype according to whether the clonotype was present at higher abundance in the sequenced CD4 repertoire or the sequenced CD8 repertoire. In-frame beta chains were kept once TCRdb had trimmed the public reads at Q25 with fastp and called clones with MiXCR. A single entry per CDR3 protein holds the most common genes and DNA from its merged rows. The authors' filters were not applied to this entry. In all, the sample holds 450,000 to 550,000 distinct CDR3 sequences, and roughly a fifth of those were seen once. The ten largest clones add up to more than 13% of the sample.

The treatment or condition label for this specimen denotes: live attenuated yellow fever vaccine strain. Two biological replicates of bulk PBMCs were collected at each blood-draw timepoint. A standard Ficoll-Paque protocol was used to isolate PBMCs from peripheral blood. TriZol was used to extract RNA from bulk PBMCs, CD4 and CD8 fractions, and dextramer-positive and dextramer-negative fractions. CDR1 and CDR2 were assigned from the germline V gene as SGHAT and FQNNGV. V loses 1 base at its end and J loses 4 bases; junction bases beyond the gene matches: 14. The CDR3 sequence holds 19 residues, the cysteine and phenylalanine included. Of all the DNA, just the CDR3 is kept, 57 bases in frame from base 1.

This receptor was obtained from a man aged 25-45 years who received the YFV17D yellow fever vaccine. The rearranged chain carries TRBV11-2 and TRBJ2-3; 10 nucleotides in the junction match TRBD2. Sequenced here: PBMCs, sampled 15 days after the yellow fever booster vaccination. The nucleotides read TGTGCCAGCAGCTTAGTTGGCACCTCCCTAGCGGGAGTACCAGATACGCAGTATTTT. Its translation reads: CASSLVGTSLAGVPDTQYF. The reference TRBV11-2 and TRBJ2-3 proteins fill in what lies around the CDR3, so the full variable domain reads EAGVAQSPRYKIIEKRQSVAFWCNPISGHATLYWYQQILGQGPKLLIQFQNNGVVDDSQLPKDRFSAERLKGVDSTLKIQPAKLEDSAVYLCASSLVGTSLAGVPDTQYFGPGTRLTVL.